These T cell receptor beta chains were read from a single sample in a study of blood T cells in healthy people across ages. MiXCR, applied by TCRdb to the 5' RACE reads, yields one record per CDR3 protein. Of about 670,000 distinct CDR3 sequences listed, about 51% were seen once; the top ten hold about 13%. The sample consisted of blood. The receptors shown here come from a woman at least 80 years old in good health. Each CDR3 is given with its conserved first and last residue. D genes are given only for firm matches. Clone size, where shown, is once, few, many, or a class for clones that have expanded.

D	V	J	size	CDR3	DNA
TRBD1	TRBV28	TRBJ1-1	.	CASILRDRDGVAFF	TGTGCCAGCATCCTCCGGGACAGGGACGGAGTAGCTTTCTTT
.	TRBV5-1	TRBJ2-5	many	CASSFRSTGDQETQYF	TGCGCCAGCAGCTTCCGAAGCACGGGGGACCAAGAGACCCAGTACTTC
.	TRBV29-1	TRBJ2-1	.	CSVEGGANEQFF	TGCAGCGTTGAAGGGGGGGCCAATGAGCAGTTCTTC
TRBD2	TRBV6-2/TRBV6-3	TRBJ2-7	once	CASSYRVAGDYEQYF	TGTGCCAGCAGTTACAGGGTAGCGGGGGATTACGAGCAGTACTTC
.	TRBV6-6	TRBJ1-2	many	CASSPGQFYGYTF	TGTGCCAGCAGCCCCGGGCAGTTCTATGGCTACACCTTC
.	TRBV20-1	TRBJ2-3	many	CSAGTPTDTQYF	TGCAGTGCCGGGACTCCCACAGATACGCAGTATTTT
TRBD2	TRBV3-1	TRBJ2-3	.	CASSQVGTSGDTQYF	TGTGCCAGCAGCCAAGTGGGGACTAGCGGAGATACGCAGTATTTT
.	TRBV2	TRBJ1-4	.	CASSAGGRIGKLFF	TGTGCCAGCAGTGCCGGGGGCCGGATTGGAAAACTGTTTTTT
.	TRBV6-1	TRBJ1-5	.	CASSDAGGNQPQHF	TGTGCCAGCAGTGACGCGGGGGGTAATCAGCCCCAGCATTTT
.	TRBV5-1	TRBJ2-2	many	CASSLIVANTGELFF	TGCGCCAGCAGCTTGATCGTCGCGAACACCGGGGAGCTGTTTTTT
TRBD1	TRBV2	TRBJ1-2	many	CASSARQGGYGYTF	TGTGCCAGCAGTGCACGGCAGGGGGGCTATGGCTACACCTTC
.	TRBV28	TRBJ1-2	.	CASSTQANYGYTF	TGTGCCAGCAGTACACAGGCTAACTATGGCTACACCTTC
.	TRBV7-2	TRBJ2-7	.	CASSFLSSSYEQYF	TGTGCCAGCAGCTTTCTGAGTTCTTCCTACGAGCAGTACTTC
TRBD1	TRBV7-9	TRBJ2-5	.	CASSSPRQGRETQYF	TGTGCCAGCAGCTCTCCCCGACAGGGACGAGAGACCCAGTACTTC
.	TRBV29-1	TRBJ2-1	once	CSVEDLEGVGETQFF	TGCAGCGTTGAAGATCTGGAGGGGGTTGGAGAGACCCAGTTCTTC
TRBD1	TRBV2	TRBJ1-5	.	CASSEPTGSGQADQPQHF	TGTGCCAGCAGTGAACCGACGGGTTCTGGACAGGCTGATCAGCCCCAGCATTTT
.	TRBV2	TRBJ2-1	few	CASSEVFGVGGNNEQFF	TGTGCCAGCAGTGAAGTTTTCGGTGTTGGGGGTAACAATGAGCAGTTCTTC
.	TRBV20-1	TRBJ2-7	.	CSTRDYGRVSYEQYF	TGCAGCACTAGGGATTACGGCAGGGTTTCCTACGAGCAGTACTTC
.	TRBV25-1	TRBJ1-2	many	CASSAGFYGYTF	TGTGCCAGCAGTGCCGGGTTCTATGGCTACACCTTC
.	TRBV30	TRBJ1-2	.	CAWSPGGAPQIYGYTF	TGTGCCTGGAGTCCAGGCGGAGCTCCCCAGATCTATGGCTACACCTTC